Listed below are T cell receptor beta chains from one sample, sequenced in a study of cytomegalovirus exposure and HLA in healthy donors. TCRdb keeps only in-frame clones here, not all; method: immunoSEQ multiplex PCR. Of 150,000 to 200,000 clones detected, 85% to 90% appear once; the ten largest clones hold roughly 1.5%. The sample consisted of PBMCs. These receptors came from a young woman in good health and CMV-seronegative. Each CDR3 is given with its conserved first and last residue. Fields, in order: CDR3 length, J gene, V gene, CDR3 protein.

>15|TRBJ1-4|TRBV5-1
CASSPQQALNEKLFF
>14|TRBJ2-1|TRBV4-1
CASSQSLAYNEQFF
>14|TRBJ1-4|TRBV6-5
CASSPDRADEKLFF
>16|TRBJ2-3|TRBV11-2
CASSALGGGWSDTQYF
>15|TRBJ2-7|TRBV29-1
CSVDRWGQGEYEQYF
>15|TRBJ2-7|TRBV2
CASSSRGGRAYEQYF
>16|TRBJ2-2|TRBV7-9
CASSSPGGKSTGELFF
>14|TRBJ2-1|TRBV5-1
CASSFGQGGNEQFF
>13|TRBJ2-1|TRBV29-1
CSVESRAYNEQFF
>14|TRBJ2-7|TRBV23-1
CASSLGTGSVEQYF
>16|TRBJ1-1|TRBV5-4
CASSGREKGVDTEAFF
>16|TRBJ2-5|TRBV6-6
CASSYQSRGPQETQYF
>11|TRBJ2-3|TRBV7-8
CASSSIDTQYF
>15|TRBJ2-1|TRBV7-2
CASSLDGGGYNEQFF
>15|TRBJ2-7|TRBV4-1
CASSQSGGPNYEQYF
>15|TRBJ1-2|TRBV29-1
CSVVDRGYSFDGYTF
>11|TRBJ1-2|TRBV7-9
CASSLGLGYTF
>15|TRBJ1-2|TRBV5-6
CASLRTGTTNYGYTF
>13|TRBJ2-5|TRBV2
CASSFRTQETQYF
>13|TRBJ1-1|TRBV5-1
CASSWDRATEAFF
>15|TRBJ1-3|TRBV19
CASSMGQGFGNTIYF
>15|TRBJ1-2|TRBV7-2
CASSLTSAQGYGYTF
>14|TRBJ1-2|TRBV6-5
CASSYSGQNYGYTF
>15|TRBJ2-1|TRBV5-8
CASSSRSGAYNEQFF
>13|TRBJ2-1|TRBV13
CASSPWTGHEQFF
>12|TRBJ1-5|TRBV5-4
CASSLFSGPQHF
>15|TRBJ2-5|TRBV7-8
CASSSPRVLQETQYF
>16|TRBJ2-7|TRBV4-1
CASSPQPPSGDYEQYF
>11|TRBJ2-7|TRBV7-6
CASRLQGEQYF
>13|TRBJ1-3|TRBV6-1
CASQGHSGNTIYF
>17|TRBJ2-3|TRBV10-3
CAISDMTGEGHTDTQYF
>14|TRBJ2-5|TRBV7-9
CASSPPGPQETQYF
>14|TRBJ1-2|TRBV11-2
CASSLDLRAHGYTF
>16|TRBJ1-1|TRBV9
CASSPGTGGLNTEAFF
>17|TRBJ1-1|TRBV4-1
CASSRGGGEGLDTEAFF
>16|TRBJ1-6|TRBV9
CASSVRDRGGSSPLHF
>14|TRBJ2-2|TRBV27
CASSLNRVTGELFF
>14|TRBJ1-1|TRBV7-9
CASSLGYSNTEAFF
>12|TRBJ1-1|TRBV19
CASSNWATEAFF
>13|TRBJ1-1|TRBV5-1
CASSLSQGTEAFF
>17|TRBJ2-1|TRBV4-3
CASSQRITSGANNEQFF
>15|TRBJ2-3|TRBV10-1
CAKKAGADSTDTQYF
>15|TRBJ1-4|TRBV5-6
CASSLGAATNEKLFF
>13|TRBJ1-2|TRBV2
CASALGGLYGYTF
>16|TRBJ1-4|TRBV18
CASSPQGRATNEKLFF
>15|TRBJ1-6|TRBV9
CASSVEAARSSPLHF
>15|TRBJ1-1|TRBV27
CASSFGSRLNTEAFF